The 8 T cell receptor beta chains in this list originate from one sample, sequenced in a study of cytomegalovirus exposure and HLA in healthy donors. Profiled with immunoSEQ multiplex PCR; TCRdb holds only in-frame clones, not every one. The sample shows over 110,000 clones, around 84% of them seen only once. The specimen sequenced was PBMCs. The source is a man between 18 and 29 years old in good health and CMV-seropositive.

The gene calls are TRBV7-8 and TRBJ1-4, with D possibly being TRBD1 (6 bases). The germline V and J ends were trimmed by 5 bases and 4 bases, with 14 bases remaining between them. Germline V gene sequence: CDR1 SGHVS, CDR2 FQNEAQ. CDR3 length: 15 amino acids. CDR3 sequence: CASSIRTGINEKLFF. CDR3 nucleotide sequence: TGTGCCAGCAGCATTCGCACAGGGATTAATGAAAAACTGTTTTTT.

This sequence joins TRBV5-1 and TRBJ2-5, with D hard to call. V was trimmed by 1 base and J by 5 bases, leaving 9 bases between them. The V gene's germline CDR1 is SGHRS and CDR2 YFSETQ. The CDR3 is 13 amino acids. CDR3 loop: CASSLYLGETQYF. The CDR3 nucleotides are TGCGCCAGCAGCTTGTATCTCGGGGAGACCCAGTACTTC.

The rearrangement uses TRBV28 and TRBJ1-2; 7 bases match TRBD1. Losses at the gene ends were 3 bases for V and 2 bases for J; bases not matched to a gene: 3. The length of the CDR3 is 14 residues. Germline V gene sequence: CDR1 MDHEN, CDR2 SYDVKM. CDR3 in amino acids: CASSFDRENYGYTF. As DNA, the CDR3 is TGTGCCAGCAGTTTCGACAGGGAGAACTATGGCTACACCTTC.

This chain uses TRBV2 with TRBJ2-1; 16 bases agree with TRBD2. The CDR3 length is 17 residues. Germline V gives CDR1 SNHLY, CDR2 FYNNEI. J gave up 8 bases and V 6 bases, and 10 bases lay outside the gene matches. The CDR3 sequence: CASSPGLAGGPDYEQFF. CDR3 DNA sequence: TGTGCCAGCAGCCCGGGACTAGCGGGAGGGCCGGATTATGAGCAGTTCTTC.

The rearrangement links TRBV6-6 to TRBJ1-1; 7 positions match TRBD1. CDR3 length: 16 amino acids. Losses at the gene ends were 5 bases for V and 1 base for J; bases not matched to a gene: 10. Germline V gene lookup returns CDR1 MNHNY and CDR2 SVGAGI (reference sequence). The CDR3 bases are TGTGCCAGCAGTAACGCCGGGACAGACCCGAACACTGAAGCTTTCTTT. It codes for CASSNAGTDPNTEAFF.

The chain employs TRBV19 and TRBJ1-1; D unresolved. Trimming stripped 3 bases from V and 3 bases from J, with 11 bases between. The V gene's germline CDR1 is LNHDA and CDR2 SQIVND (reference sequence). This CDR3 has 14 residues. The CDR3 protein is CASSMQPADTEAFF. The CDR3 coding sequence is TGTGCCAGTAGTATGCAGCCCGCGGACACTGAAGCTTTCTTT.

This clone appeared a few times. The V call is TRBV7-9, the J call TRBJ1-1; D not resolved. CDR1 is SEHNR, CDR2 FQNEAQ, per germline (reference sequence). CDR3 length equals 12 residues. Trimming shortened V by 5 bases and J by 7 bases, and 11 bases separated the two germline ends. CDR3 loop: CASSTPKIEAFF. The CDR3 nucleotides are TGTGCCAGCAGCACTCCCAAGATTGAAGCTTTCTTT.

This sequence joins TRBV6-1 and TRBJ2-7, with TRBD1 matching 9 bases. The J segment lost 4 bases and the V segment lost 2 bases, leaving 9 bases of the junction unmatched. Germline V gene lookup returns CDR1 MNHNS and CDR2 SASEGT. The CDR3 is 16 amino acids. The CDR3 spells CASSEPTGTGRYEQYF. DNA of the CDR3: TGTGCCAGCAGTGAACCAACCGGGACAGGGAGGTACGAGCAGTACTTC.